The 5 T cell receptor beta chains presented below share a single source sample, sequenced in a study of cytomegalovirus exposure and HLA in healthy donors. Primers: 60 Vbeta forward and 13 Jbeta reverse. Method: immunoSEQ multiplex PCR; TCRdb's copy keeps in-frame clones and lacks some. The data hold some 220,000 clones, with 77% observed a single time. Sequencing used PBMCs. The receptors were gathered from a woman aged 55-75 years in good health and CMV-seropositive.

This chain connects TRBV11-2 to TRBJ2-7, with unresolved D. CDR3 length equals 15 residues. V gave up 0 bases and J gave up 1 base, with 10 bases separating them. Germline V gene data show CDR1 as SGHAT and CDR2 as FQNNGV. CDR3 residues: CASSLDPSSSYEQYF. CDR3 coding DNA: TGTGCCAGCAGCTTAGATCCCTCTAGTTCCTACGAGCAGTACTTC.

The gene calls are TRBV28 and TRBJ2-2, with 11 nucleotides matching TRBD2. The CDR3 extends over 16 amino acids. CDR1 and CDR2 from the germline V gene are MDHEN and SYDVKM. Losses at the gene ends were 5 bases for V and 1 base for J; bases not matched to a gene: 3. The CDR3 spells CASSELAGVNTGELFF. DNA of the CDR3: TGTGCCAGCAGTGAACTAGCGGGGGTGAACACCGGGGAGCTGTTTTTT.

V and J are TRBV5-4 and TRBJ1-1, with 10 bases that match TRBD1. CDR3 length equals 14 residues. V was pared by 5 bases and J by 2 bases, with 3 bases of the junction left unmatched. Per germline, CDR1 SGHNT and CDR2 YYREEE (reference sequence). CDR3 residues: CASRETGGNTEAFF. The CDR3 DNA sequence: TGTGCCAGCAGAGAGACAGGGGGCAACACTGAAGCTTTCTTT.

The J gene is TRBJ2-3, the V gene TRBV2; perhaps TRBD1 as D (6 bases). V shed 5 bases and J shed 3 bases, with 15 bases lying between them. The CDR3 is made up of 15 amino acids. CDR1 and CDR2 from the germline V gene are SNHLY and FYNNEI. The CDR3 protein is CASSLTGSGTDTQYF. CDR3 in DNA: TGTGCCAGCAGTCTCACAGGGTCAGGGACAGATACGCAGTATTTT. Looking up the rest from reference TRBV2 and TRBJ2-3 gives the full variable domain: EPEVTQTPSHQVTQMGQEVILRCVPISNHLYFYWYRQILGQKVEFLVSFYNNEISEKSEIFDDQFSVERPDGSNFTLKIRSTKLEDSAMYFCASSLTGSGTDTQYFGPGTRLTVL.

The chain has TRBV21-1 and TRBJ2-3; no DNA check was done on the table's D call, TRBD2. TRBV21-1 constitutes a pseudogene. The length of the CDR3 is 18 residues. DNA for the CDR3: TGTGCCAGCAGCCTCCGACTAGCGGGGCCCCTATTAAAGGATACGCAGTATTTT. Its protein product is CASSLRLAGPLLKDTQYF.